A single sample gave rise to the 22 T cell receptor beta chains below, sequenced in a study of T cells in women clearing cervical HPV infection. Libraries were prepared by immunoSEQ multiplex PCR; TCRdb keeps only in-frame clonotypes and omits some of them. In all, the sample yields about 19,000 clones. The material sequenced was blood buffy coat. The source is a woman aged 18 to 75 with a cervical HPV16 infection that either progressed to CIN3+ or cleared (not recorded which).

As regards this clone: The CDR3 end falls 3 residues outside the read, so it is completed with the germline J gene. The chain employs TRBV5-1 and TRBJ2-7, with D perhaps matching TRBD1 (6 bases). CDR1 SGHRS and CDR2 YFSETQ come from the germline V gene. The CDR3 length is 15 residues. V shed 4 bases and J shed 0 bases, with 14 bases lying between them. CDR3 in amino acids: CASSPQGVGSYEQYF. The CDR3 DNA, read in part, is TGCGCCAGCAGCCCACAGGGCGTTGGCTCCTACGAG.

Regarding this clone: The CDR3 end lies 3 residues beyond the end of the read and is filled in from the germline J gene. This sequence joins TRBV7-6 and TRBJ2-1; D is unresolved. Germline CDR1 and CDR2: SGHVS and FNYEAQ. V was pared by 1 base and J by 3 bases, with 4 bases between. This CDR3 has 13 residues. CDR3 amino acids: CASSLDSYNEQFF. Partial CDR3 DNA: TGTGCCAGCAGCTTAGACAGCTACAATGAG.

As for this clone: The CDR3 goes on 3 residues after the read ends, and that part is filled in from the germline J gene. The rearrangement uses TRBV12-3 or TRBV12-4 and TRBJ1-5, with D possibly matching TRBD1 (5 bases). This CDR3 has 15 residues. Trimming shortened V by 4 bases and J by 7 bases, and 17 bases separated the two germline ends. CDR3 loop: CASSSTGGLMQPQHF. CDR3 bases read: TGTGCCAGCAGTTCTACAGGAGGTTTGATGCAGCCC.

Notes on this clone: The read is 3 residues too short to cover the CDR3 end, so that end is filled in from the germline J gene. The chain couples TRBV5-1 to TRBJ2-5, with D possibly matching TRBD1 (6 bases). V was shortened by 0 bases and J by 0 bases, with 9 bases between the two germline ends. Germline V gene lookup returns CDR1 SGHRS and CDR2 YFSETQ. The CDR3 is made up of 15 amino acids. The CDR3 here is CASSLADSYQETQYF. The part of the CDR3 DNA that was read is TGCGCCAGCAGCTTGGCGGACAGCTACCAAGAGACC. Full variable domain (rest looked up from reference TRBV5-1 and TRBJ2-5): KAGVTQTPRYLIKTRGQQVTLSCSPISGHRSVSWYQQTPGQGLQFLFEYFSETQRNKGNFPGRFSGRQFSNSRSEMNVSTLELGDSALYLCASSLADSYQETQYFGPGTRLLVL.

In regard to this clone: The sequence runs out 3 residues before the end of the CDR3; the remainder is reconstructed from the germline J gene. The V call is TRBV5-1, the J call TRBJ1-3; tentative D call: TRBD1 (5 bases). The CDR3 consists of 14 residues. The germline V gene encodes CDR1 SGHRS and CDR2 YFSETQ. With 2 bases removed from V and 2 bases from J, the gap between germline ends came to 8 bases. The CDR3 region is CASSLQGAGNTIYF. Partial CDR3 DNA: TGCGCCAGCAGCTTACAAGGGGCTGGAAACACC.

A note on this clone: The read falls 3 residues short of the CDR3 end, and the missing part is taken from the germline J gene. This chain joins TRBV24-1 and TRBJ2-7; 9 bases are a match to TRBD1. This CDR3 has 13 residues. The V gene end was trimmed by 10 bases and the J gene end by 3 bases; junction bases not matched to a gene: 6. The V gene's germline CDR1 is KGHDR and CDR2 SFDVKD. CDR3 amino acids: CATMGQGSYEQYF. The DNA read from the CDR3 is TGTGCCACTATGGGACAGGGAAGCTACGAG.

Regarding this clone: Read data end 3 residues before the CDR3 end; the end is taken from the germline J gene. The gene calls are TRBV14 and TRBJ1-4, with no clear D. V lost 5 bases and J 7 bases, leaving 14 bases between the germline ends. From germline, CDR1 is SGHDN and CDR2 FVKESK. The CDR3 length is 14 residues. The CDR3 protein is CASSFLPGGEKLFF. The DNA read from the CDR3 is TGTGCCAGCAGCTTCCTGCCAGGAGGTGAAAAA.

Remarks on this clone: The CDR3 is cut off 3 residues early in the read; its end comes from the germline J gene. The rearrangement joins TRBV2 to TRBJ1-5; TRBD1 matches at 7 bases. The CDR3 runs to 14 residues. Trimming took 6 bases from V and 3 from J; bases not matched to a gene: 5. Per germline, CDR1 SNHLY and CDR2 FYNNEI. CDR3 residues: CASRGGQLNQPQHF. The sequenced part of the CDR3 DNA is TGTGCCAGCAGGGGGGGACAGCTCAATCAGCCC.

Points on this clone: The read ends 3 residues shy of where the CDR3 ends; the end is completed using the germline J gene. The V gene is TRBV28, the J gene TRBJ2-3; 11 bases fit TRBD2. From germline, CDR1 is MDHEN and CDR2 SYDVKM. CDR3 length: 16 residues. J lost 2 bases, V lost 5 bases, and 6 bases had no gene match. The CDR3 bases that were read are TGTGCCAGCAGTGCAACTAGCGGGGGACCCACAGATACG. This gives the protein CASSATSGGPTDT. The whole CDR3 protein reads CASSATSGGPTDTQYF.

Comment on this clone: The read falls 3 residues short of the CDR3 end, and the missing part is taken from the germline J gene. V and J are TRBV7-9 and TRBJ2-5; no firm D call. CDR1 is SEHNR and CDR2 is FQNEAQ in the germline V gene (reference sequence). This CDR3 spans 12 amino acids. With 0 bases removed from V and 5 bases from J, the gap between germline ends came to 4 bases. This chain's CDR3 is CASSLAGETQYF. Incomplete CDR3 DNA: TGTGCCAGCAGCTTAGCAGGGGAGACC. Filled out from reference TRBV7-9 and TRBJ2-5, the complete variable domain reads DTGVSQNPRHKITKRGQNVTFRCDPISEHNRLYWYRQTLGQGPEFLTYFQNEAQLEKSRLLSDRFSAERPKGSFSTLEIQRTEQGDSAMYLCASSLAGETQYFGPGTRLLVL.

CDR3 DNA (partial): TGCAGTGCTATTAGGGGGTACAGCGAA. It yields the protein CSAIRGYSE. The CDR3 as a whole reads CSAIRGYSEAFF. The chain is built from TRBV20-1 and TRBJ1-1; possibly TRBD1 for D (6 bases). The read finishes 3 residues shy of the CDR3 end, and the germline J gene is used to complete it. Per the germline V gene, CDR1 is DFQATT and CDR2 is SNEGSKA (reference sequence). CDR3 size: 12 residues.

On this clone itself: From the germline J gene comes the end of the CDR3, since the read stops 3 residues before it. This chain connects TRBV5-1 to TRBJ2-3; D is possibly TRBD1 or TRBD2 (5 bases each). The V gene's germline CDR1 is SGHRS and CDR2 YFSETQ. Trimming took 2 bases from V and 3 from J, leaving 13 bases between them. The CDR3 totals 15 residues. The chain's CDR3 is CASSLEGFSTDTQYF. CDR3 DNA (partial): TGCGCCAGCAGCTTAGAGGGGTTCTCGACAGATACG.

Comments on this clone: With the read ending 3 residues before the CDR3 end, the germline J gene is used to fill in that end. This chain links TRBV5-3 with TRBJ2-2; D may be TRBD1 (6 bases). TRBV5-3 is an open reading frame, and its role is uncertain. The CDR3 loop spans 15 amino acids. The DNA read from the CDR3 is TGTGCCAGAAGGATTCACGGACAGTCGAATTCACCG. Protein sequence: CARRIHGQSNSP. The entire CDR3 reads CARRIHGQSNSPLFF.

Notes on this clone: The read comes to an end 3 residues before the CDR3 does, leaving the germline J gene to fill in the end. This rearrangement joins TRBV30 to TRBJ1-2, with 9 bases aligning to TRBD1. Germline assignment: CDR1 GTSNPN and CDR2 SVGIG (reference sequence). The ends lost 1 base at V and 4 bases at J; junction bases unmatched: 4. This CDR3 contains 14 residues. CDR3 sequence reads: CAWSEGQGAYGYTF. Incomplete CDR3 DNA: TGTGCCTGGAGTGAGGGACAGGGAGCCTATGGC.

The CDR3 spells CASSLGGGTEAFF. CDR3 bases read: TGTGCCAGCAGCTTAGGGGGGGGCACTGAA. The chain joins TRBV7-6 to TRBJ1-1; tentative D call: TRBD1 (5 bases). With the read ending 3 residues before the CDR3 end, the germline J gene is used to fill in that end. CDR1 and CDR2 (germline): SGHVS, FNYEAQ. The CDR3 sequence is 13 residues long. V was cut by 1 base and J by 4 bases, with 7 bases left in between.

In regard to this clone: The CDR3 extends 3 residues past the end of the read, so its final part is completed from the germline J gene. The genes are TRBV7-9 and TRBJ2-5; unclear D gene. There are 13 residues in the CDR3. Germline CDR1 and CDR2: SEHNR and FQNEAQ (reference sequence). Between the trimmed V and J ends, which lost 5 bases and 4 bases, there was a span of 11 bases. The CDR3 bases that were read are TGTGCCAGCAGCACCATGGGCCGAGAGACC. Amino acid sequence: CASSTMGRET. The complete CDR3 sequence is CASSTMGRETQYF.

About this clone itself: The read falls 3 residues short of the CDR3 end, and the missing part is taken from the germline J gene. The rearrangement links TRBV5-1 to TRBJ1-2; 7 bases are shared with TRBD1. From germline, CDR1 is SGHRS and CDR2 YFSETQ. This CDR3 region has 15 residues. V gave up 4 bases and J gave up 4 bases; unmatched junction bases: 10. The CDR3 bases that were read are TGCGCCAGCAGCCCACAGGGGATGGGGTCCTATGGC. Protein: CASSPQGMGSYG. In full, the CDR3 reads CASSPQGMGSYGYTF.

Details on this clone: The read stops 3 residues short of the end of the CDR3; the missing end is completed from the germline J gene. The J gene is TRBJ2-7, the V gene TRBV14; perhaps TRBD2 as D (6 bases). CDR1 is SGHDN, CDR2 FVKESK, per germline. V lost 0 bases, J lost 2 bases, and 11 bases lay in between. The length of the CDR3 is 15 residues. CDR3 bases read: TGTGCCAGCAGCCAAGATTTCGGGGGAGCCTACGAG. It translates to CASSQDFGGAYE. The whole CDR3 sequence is CASSQDFGGAYEQYF.

Details on this clone: From the germline J gene comes the end of the CDR3, since the read stops 3 residues before it. The chain recombines TRBV6-1 with TRBJ1-5; 9 bases align to TRBD1. The CDR3 is 15 amino acids. Germline trimming cut 4 bases from V and 6 bases from J; bases unmatched to any gene: 7. Germline assignment: CDR1 MNHNS and CDR2 SASEGT. CDR3 bases read: TGTGCCAGCAGTGCATGGACAGGGGTGGTTCAGCCC. Its translation: CASSAWTGVVQP. The full CDR3 is CASSAWTGVVQPQHF.

In the case of this clone: The read ends 3 residues shy of where the CDR3 ends; the end is completed using the germline J gene. The V gene is TRBV6-2 or TRBV6-3, the J gene TRBJ1-2; weak D call: TRBD1 (5 bases). From germline, CDR1 is MNHEY and CDR2 SVGEGT. The CDR3 consists of 14 residues. The CDR3 sequence: CASVRAREGASYTF. The part of the CDR3 DNA that was read is TGTGCCAGCGTACGAGCCCGGGAAGGGGCCAGC.

As regards this clone: The read is 3 residues too short to cover the CDR3 end, so that end is filled in from the germline J gene. The V and J genes are TRBV2 and TRBJ1-4; D is unclear. V was pared by 3 bases and J by 5 bases, with 13 bases between. The CDR3 length is 15 residues. In germline, CDR1 is SNHLY, CDR2 FYNNEI. CDR3 DNA, as far as it was read: TGTGCCAGCAGTGATGGGCAGTCCTGGAATGAAAAA. It yields the protein CASSDGQSWNEK. The whole CDR3 sequence reads CASSDGQSWNEKLFF. Looking up the rest from reference TRBV2 and TRBJ1-4 gives the full variable domain: EPEVTQTPSHQVTQMGQEVILRCVPISNHLYFYWYRQILGQKVEFLVSFYNNEISEKSEIFDDQFSVERPDGSNFTLKIRSTKLEDSAMYFCASSDGQSWNEKLFFGSGTQLSVL.

In regard to this clone: Read coverage stops 3 residues before the CDR3 terminus; the germline J gene supplies the remainder. This sequence joins TRBV7-2 and TRBJ2-5, with 7 bases aligning to TRBD2. Trimming took 5 bases from V and 7 from J; bases not matched to a gene: 7. Germline CDR1 and CDR2: SGHTA and FQGNSA. The CDR3 is made up of 13 amino acids. The CDR3 is CASSPGLVATQYF. The part of the CDR3 DNA that was read is TGTGCCAGCAGCCCCGGACTAGTAGCGACC.